Listed below are T cell receptor beta chains from one sample, sequenced in a study of monozygotic twins with inflammatory bowel disease. Following a re-call of the 5' RACE reads, TCRdb has one entry per CDR3 protein and lacks DNA. This table lists around 370,000 distinct CDR3 sequences. The sample consisted of blood. These receptor sequences come from a human donor with ulcerative colitis or Crohn's disease, or a healthy co-twin of an affected twin (not recorded which). The CDR3 runs from the conserved cysteine through the conserved F or W.

TRBV6-5	TRBJ2-2	CASSYVPGFEAGELFF
TRBV5-1	TRBJ2-3	CASSLGQRVGTDTQYF
TRBV5-6	TRBJ2-3	CASSLLLADTQYF
TRBV6-2/TRBV6-3	TRBJ1-1	CASSWPRGFPGDTEAFF
TRBV4-2	TRBJ1-5	CASSQNLGSGQPQHF
TRBV20-1	TRBJ1-5	CSARPTGGQPQHF
TRBV4-3	TRBJ1-5	CASSQHEEGGPDSRSNQPQHF
TRBV11-2	TRBJ2-7	CASSLGLALGSYEQYF
TRBV4-1	TRBJ1-2	CASSQDHRQNYGYTF
TRBV7-2	TRBJ2-1	CASSLGGGRNNEQFF
TRBV4-3	TRBJ2-6	CASSLTGSGANVLTF
TRBV7-6	TRBJ2-7	CASSSDGYEQYF
TRBV2	TRBJ2-3	CASAEVTVRTDTQYF
TRBV15	TRBJ2-3	CATSKLAGFTDTQYF
TRBV18	TRBJ2-5	CASSPPSDQETQYF
TRBV28	TRBJ2-7	CASSQGASYEQYF
TRBV5-1	TRBJ1-4	CASSIQGHGSEKLFF
TRBV10-3	TRBJ1-2	CAISDPAEGVITNYGYTF
TRBV7-3	TRBJ2-7	CASSLTQGAGYEQYF
TRBV6-4	TRBJ2-3	CASSAWSTTVTDTQYF
TRBV28	TRBJ2-5	CASRTPGPISPLQETQYF
TRBV20-1	TRBJ2-2	CSARDPLNGAGELFF
TRBV5-1	TRBJ2-4	CASSLEGENIQYF
TRBV20-1	TRBJ2-3	CSAREVHIRDTQYF
TRBV24-1	TRBJ2-7	CATSIPVNGGNYEQYF
TRBV7-8	TRBJ1-1	CASSSGTGRIYTEAFF
TRBV12-3/TRBV12-4	TRBJ1-1	CASSLFGLNTEAFF
TRBV11-2	TRBJ2-2	CASSSLDRGLAGELFF
TRBV4-2	TRBJ1-6	CASSQRDRRDSPLHF
TRBV5-4	TRBJ2-3	CASSMDLFSGTQYF
TRBV30	TRBJ2-3	CASLGTSNTDTQYF
TRBV28	TRBJ1-6	CATTTRAGLPLHF
TRBV7-2	TRBJ2-1	CASSLGPASYNEQFF
TRBV25-1	TRBJ1-1	CASSEFFGTGEMNTEAFF
TRBV27	TRBJ1-2	CASSPRTSLGYTF
TRBV6-2/TRBV6-3	TRBJ2-7	CASSYETSRAGFRDEQYF
TRBV7-2	TRBJ1-3	CASSYIGNTIYF
TRBV4-1	TRBJ2-5	CASSQVGLVDQTQYF